The next 22 T cell receptor beta chains were all read from a single sample in a study of blood T cell repertoires in COVID-19 (dated by TCRdb to about 2020). Library creation used the immunoSEQ multiplex PCR assay. Held by TCRdb, this immuneACCESS table contains in-frame sequences only and omits some clones. Under half of the omission traces to an unresolved V gene where checked; the cause of the rest is unknown. The sample table shows hundreds of thousands of clones, and approximately 89% are seen once. In total, the top ten clones hold roughly a tenth of the sample. The material sequenced was PBMCs or T cells enriched from blood (not recorded which). These receptors originate from a woman aged 30 to 39 who had recovered from COVID-19.

V and J are TRBV3-1 (or the pseudogene TRBV3-2) and TRBJ1-4; 7 bases line up with TRBD1. J lost 8 bases, V lost 0 bases, and 15 bases had no gene match. The CDR3 length is 18 residues. The V gene's germline CDR1 is LGHDT and CDR2 YNNKEL (reference sequence). The CDR3: CASSQDPEGAGAQEKLFF. CDR3 nucleotide sequence: TGTGCCAGCAGCCAAGATCCCGAGGGGGCGGGTGCTCAGGAAAAACTGTTTTTT.

V gene TRBV2 combines with J gene TRBJ1-3; TRBD1 matches 8 bases. There are 16 residues in the CDR3. Trimming took 5 bases from V and 4 from J; bases not matched to a gene: 10. Germline V lookup: CDR1 SNHLY, CDR2 FYNNEI. The CDR3 region is CASSRWGQAEGNTIYF. The CDR3 DNA is TGTGCCAGCAGTAGATGGGGACAGGCAGAAGGAAACACCATATATTTT.

This chain links TRBV4-3 with TRBJ2-7; 9 nucleotides align to TRBD1. The CDR3 has 16 residues. Per germline, CDR1 LGHNA and CDR2 YSLEER. V dropped 3 bases and J dropped 5; count of bases not matched to a gene: 11. The CDR3 protein is CASSQDPGTGWHEQYF. CDR3 in DNA: TGCGCCAGCAGCCAGGATCCCGGGACAGGGTGGCACGAGCAGTACTTC.

This chain links TRBV6-5 with TRBJ1-2, with TRBD1 matching 12 bases. From germline, CDR1 is MNHEY and CDR2 SVGAGI. This CDR3 region has 15 residues. The trim removed 2 bases at V and 7 bases at J, leaving 5 bases unmatched. The CDR3 DNA follows: TGTGCCAGCAGTTACGAAGGGACAGGGGGCATTGGCTACACCTTC. This gives the protein CASSYEGTGGIGYTF.

V and J are TRBV6-4 and TRBJ2-2, with 7 bases lining up with TRBD1. The germline V gene encodes CDR1 MRHNA and CDR2 SNTAGT. The V and J ends lost 6 bases and 1 base, in that order; junction bases with no gene match: 2. This CDR3 is 14 amino acids long. The CDR3 DNA reads as TGTGCCAGCAGAAGGGGGCAGAACACCGGGGAGCTGTTTTTT. Its translation: CASRRGQNTGELFF.

The gene calls are TRBV5-4 and TRBJ2-3, with 14 positions matching TRBD2. V lost 4 bases and J lost 2; bases outside the gene matches: 6. This CDR3 is 17 amino acids long. From germline, CDR1 is SGHNT and CDR2 YYREEE (reference sequence). The CDR3 is CASSRGLAGGLTDTQYF. In nucleotides, the CDR3 is TGTGCCAGCAGCCGAGGACTAGCGGGGGGTCTCACAGATACGCAGTATTTT.

J is TRBJ1-2 and V is TRBV19; 8 nucleotides line up with TRBD1. With 9 bases clipped from V and 3 bases from J, the junction kept 12 bases outside the gene matches. Germline CDR1 LNHDA, CDR2 SQIVND (reference sequence). The CDR3 contains 15 residues. CDR3 nucleotide sequence: TGTGCCAGCACCAATCCGACAGGGGCCCACTATGGCTACACCTTC. It yields the protein CASTNPTGAHYGYTF.

CDR3 residues: CASSYSIGLSYEQYF. CDR3 nucleotides: TGTGCCAGCAGTTACTCGATTGGACTATCCTACGAGCAGTACTTC. V is TRBV6-5 and J is TRBJ2-7; D is possibly TRBD2 (6 bases). Germline V gives CDR1 MNHEY, CDR2 SVGAGI. The ends were cut back, 0 bases at V and 1 base at J, with 10 bases in the middle. The CDR3 totals 15 residues.

The rearrangement links TRBV10-3 to TRBJ2-7; maybe TRBD1 (6 bases). The CDR3 is made up of 13 amino acids. Trimming shortened V by 7 bases and J by 2 bases, and 12 bases separated the two germline ends. Germline V gives CDR1 ENHRY, CDR2 SYGVKD. CDR3 protein: CAIKGQTTYEQYF. The DNA for the CDR3 is TGTGCCATCAAGGGACAAACTACCTACGAGCAGTACTTC.

Points on this clone: A junction end diverges from the germline sequence, so it may reflect a read error. The CDR3 loop reads CASTESPSGYPHEQYF. The CDR3 bases are TGTGCCAGCACTGAAAGTCCTAGCGGCTACCCCCACGAGCAGTACTTC. The chain couples TRBV2 to TRBJ2-7; TRBD2 matches at 7 bases. Looked up from germline, CDR1 is SNHLY and CDR2 is FYNNEI. The CDR3 loop spans 16 amino acids. Supplemented by reference TRBV2 and TRBJ2-7, the full variable domain reads EPEVTQTPSHQVTQMGQEVILRCVPISNHLYFYWYRQILGQKVEFLVSFYNNEISEKSEIFDDQFSVERPDGSNFTLKIRSTKLEDSAMYFCASTESPSGYPHEQYFGPGTRLTVT.

The chain carries TRBV11-2 and TRBJ2-7; 7 nucleotides align to TRBD1. V shed 4 bases, J shed 6 bases, and the junction held 12 bases outside the gene matches. From germline, CDR1 is SGHAT and CDR2 FQNNGV. The CDR3 consists of 15 residues. For the CDR3, the DNA is TGTGCCAGCAGCTCCCCGAGGACAGGAGCCGGCGAGCAGTACTTC. It specifies CASSSPRTGAGEQYF.

V and J are TRBV5-1 and TRBJ2-1; D may be TRBD2 (7 bases). Trimming cost V 0 bases and J 12 bases, with 13 bases left between them. The CDR3 is 13 amino acids. Germline V gene data show CDR1 as SGHRS and CDR2 as YFSETQ. In nucleotides, the CDR3 is TGCGCCAGCAGCTTGGAAGGGGGAGGGGTGCAGTTCTTC. Protein sequence: CASSLEGGGVQFF.

On this clone itself: This specimen includes other DNA sequences encoding the same CDR3. V gene TRBV7-2 combines with J gene TRBJ1-1; D is unresolved. The CDR3 covers 13 residues. Germline CDR1 and CDR2: SGHTA and FQGNSA. Trimming cost V 2 bases and J 1 base, with 5 bases left between them. The CDR3 DNA reads TGTGCCAGCAGCTTAACGGGGAACACTGAAGCTTTCTTT. It codes for CASSLTGNTEAFF.

The chain joins TRBV18 to TRBJ1-5; 7 positions agree with TRBD1. CDR3 length: 15 residues. CDR1 and CDR2 (germline): KGHSH, LQKENI. Losses at the gene ends were 6 bases for V and 3 bases for J; bases not matched to a gene: 8. The CDR3 region is CASSRDSLNNQPQHF. The CDR3 DNA is TGTGCCAGCTCCCGGGACAGTCTCAACAATCAGCCCCAGCATTTT.

The rearrangement links TRBV4-2 to TRBJ2-1, with 8 bases aligning to TRBD1. The germline CDR1 and CDR2 sequences are LGHNA and YNFKEQ. J was trimmed by 5 bases and V by 1 base; bases with no gene match: 7. The CDR3 has 16 residues. The CDR3 spells CASSQALDRVHNEQFF. In nucleotides, the CDR3 is TGTGCCAGCAGCCAAGCCTTGGACAGGGTTCACAATGAGCAGTTCTTC.

This rearrangement joins TRBV27 to TRBJ1-1, with D unresolved. CDR1 is MNHEY and CDR2 is SMNVEV in the germline V gene (reference sequence). Trimming removed 6 bases from V and 2 bases from J, with 13 bases in between. This CDR3 comprises 14 residues. CDR3 residues: CASRTIGENTEAFF. CDR3 sequence (DNA): TGTGCCAGCAGAACAATAGGAGAAAACACTGAAGCTTTCTTT.

The chain uses TRBV18 and TRBJ1-5, with D perhaps matching TRBD1 (6 bases). The CDR3 is 14 residues long. CDR1 is KGHSH, CDR2 LQKENI, per germline. Trimming took 4 bases from V and 4 from J, leaving 11 bases between them. The CDR3 region has the DNA TGTGCCAGCTCACGAGGACAGCCAAATCAGCCCCAGCATTTT. Its translation is CASSRGQPNQPQHF.

The rearrangement joins TRBV6-6 to TRBJ2-7, with 14 bases aligning to TRBD2. Per the germline V gene, CDR1 is MNHNY and CDR2 is SVGAGI (reference sequence). The CDR3 contains 17 residues. V was clipped by 6 bases and J by 0 bases; unmatched bases: 7. Written as DNA, the CDR3 is TGTGCCAGCAGACGACGGACTAGCGGGAGGATCTCCTACGAGCAGTACTTC. Its protein product is CASRRRTSGRISYEQYF.

The rearrangement uses TRBV3-1 (or the pseudogene TRBV3-2) and TRBJ1-1; D possibly corresponds to TRBD1 (5 bases). Germline values: CDR1 LGHDT, CDR2 YNNKEL (reference sequence). The CDR3 runs to 14 residues. Trimming cost V 1 base and J 1 base, with 7 bases left between them. The CDR3 sequence is CASSQVTGNTEAFF. The CDR3 DNA reads as TGTGCCAGCAGCCAAGTTACAGGGAACACTGAAGCTTTCTTT.

The rearrangement joins TRBV5-1 to TRBJ1-6; the match to TRBD1 covers 11 bases. This CDR3 is built from 14 residues. V was clipped by 4 bases and J by 9 bases; unmatched bases: 3. Germline loops: CDR1 SGHRS, CDR2 YFSETQ. CDR3: CASSPGTGGSPLHF. The CDR3 DNA reads as TGCGCCAGCAGCCCCGGGACAGGGGGTTCACCCCTCCACTTT.

The chain combines TRBV10-3 with TRBJ2-2, with a possible D match to TRBD2 (6 bases). The CDR3 extends over 14 amino acids. V was cut by 7 bases and J by 1 base, with 10 bases left in between. Germline V gene sequence: CDR1 ENHRY, CDR2 SYGVKD. This chain's CDR3 is CAIMSGENTGELFF. The CDR3 coding sequence is TGTGCCATCATGTCGGGAGAGAACACCGGGGAGCTGTTTTTT.

This clone was found a few times. The chain has TRBV4-1 and TRBJ2-7; D perhaps matches TRBD1 (6 bases). Trimming cost V 3 bases and J 3 bases, with 12 bases left between them. Germline assignment: CDR1 MGHRA and CDR2 YSYEKL. CDR3 size: 14 residues. CDR3 sequence reads: CASSQRTDYYEQYF. CDR3 DNA: TGCGCCAGCAGCCAGAGGACAGATTACTACGAGCAGTACTTC.